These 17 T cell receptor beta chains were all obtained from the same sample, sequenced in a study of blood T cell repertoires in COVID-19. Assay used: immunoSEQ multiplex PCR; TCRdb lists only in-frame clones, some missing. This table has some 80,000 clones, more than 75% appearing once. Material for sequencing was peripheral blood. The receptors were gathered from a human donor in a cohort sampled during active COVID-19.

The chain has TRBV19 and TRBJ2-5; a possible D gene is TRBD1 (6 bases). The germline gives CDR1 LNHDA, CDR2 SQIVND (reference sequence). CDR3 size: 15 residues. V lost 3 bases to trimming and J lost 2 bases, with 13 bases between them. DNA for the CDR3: TGTGCCAGTAGTATCGGGGTGAGGGGGCAAGAGACCCAGTACTTC. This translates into CASSIGVRGQETQYF.

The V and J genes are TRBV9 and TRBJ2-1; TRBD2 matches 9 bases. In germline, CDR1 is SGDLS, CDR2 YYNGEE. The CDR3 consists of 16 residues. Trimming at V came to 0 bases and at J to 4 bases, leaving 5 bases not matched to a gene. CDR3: CASSVGAGGTYNEQFF. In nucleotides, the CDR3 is TGTGCCAGCAGCGTAGGGGCGGGAGGGACTTACAATGAGCAGTTCTTC.

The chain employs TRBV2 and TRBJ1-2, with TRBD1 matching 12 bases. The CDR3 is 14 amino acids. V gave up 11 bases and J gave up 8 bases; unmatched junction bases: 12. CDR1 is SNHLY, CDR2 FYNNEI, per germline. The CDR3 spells CAPKRGQGAEGYTF. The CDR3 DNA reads TGTGCCCCAAAGAGGGGACAGGGGGCAGAAGGCTACACCTTC.

The CDR3 nucleotides read TGTGCCAGCAGTGACAGCCACGGGGCTTTCTTT. This translates into CASSDSHGAFF. The chain recombines TRBV6-4 with TRBJ1-1; D is uncertain. This CDR3 comprises 11 residues. Germline V lookup: CDR1 MRHNA, CDR2 SNTAGT. Between the trimmed V and J ends, which lost 2 bases and 11 bases, there was a span of 9 bases.

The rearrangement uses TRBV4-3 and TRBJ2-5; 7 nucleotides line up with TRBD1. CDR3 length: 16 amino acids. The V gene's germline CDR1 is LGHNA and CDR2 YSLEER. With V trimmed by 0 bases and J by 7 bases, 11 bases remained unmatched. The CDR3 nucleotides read TGCGCCAGCAGCCAAGACATTGACAGGGCCGGAGGGACCCAGTACTTC. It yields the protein CASSQDIDRAGGTQYF.

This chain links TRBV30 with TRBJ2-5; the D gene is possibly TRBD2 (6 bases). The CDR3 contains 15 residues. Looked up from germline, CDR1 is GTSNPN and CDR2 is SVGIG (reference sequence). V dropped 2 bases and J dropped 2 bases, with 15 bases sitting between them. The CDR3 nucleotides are TGTGCCTGGAGTCTCGGACTACCCACTCAAGAGACCCAGTACTTC. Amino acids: CAWSLGLPTQETQYF.

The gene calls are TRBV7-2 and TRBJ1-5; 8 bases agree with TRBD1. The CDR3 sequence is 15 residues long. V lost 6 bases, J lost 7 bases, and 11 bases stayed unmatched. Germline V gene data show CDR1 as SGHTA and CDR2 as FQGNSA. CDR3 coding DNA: TGTGCCAGCAGTCTAAGCAGGGGGCGCACCCAGCCCCAGCATTTT. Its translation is CASSLSRGRTQPQHF.

In nucleotides, the CDR3 is TGTGCCAGCAGCTTAGAAGCAGGGAGGACTGAAGCTTTCTTT. Translated: CASSLEAGRTEAFF. The chain links TRBV7-2 to TRBJ1-1; maybe TRBD1 (5 bases). Germline V gene lookup returns CDR1 SGHTA and CDR2 FQGNSA. Trimming removed 1 base from V and 5 bases from J, with 11 bases in between. The CDR3 covers 14 residues.

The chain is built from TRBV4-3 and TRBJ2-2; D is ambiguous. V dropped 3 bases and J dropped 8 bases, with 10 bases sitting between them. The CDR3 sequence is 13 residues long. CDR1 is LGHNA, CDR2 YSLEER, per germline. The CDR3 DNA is TGCGCCAGCAGCCAGGAATTCGGGGGGGAGCTGTTTTTT. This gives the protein CASSQEFGGELFF.

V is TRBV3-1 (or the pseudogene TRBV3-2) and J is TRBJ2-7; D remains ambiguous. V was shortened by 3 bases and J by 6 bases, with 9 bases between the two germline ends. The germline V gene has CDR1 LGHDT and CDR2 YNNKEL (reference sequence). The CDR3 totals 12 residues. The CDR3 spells CASSHQFSEQYF. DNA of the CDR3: TGTGCCAGCAGCCATCAATTTAGCGAGCAGTACTTC.

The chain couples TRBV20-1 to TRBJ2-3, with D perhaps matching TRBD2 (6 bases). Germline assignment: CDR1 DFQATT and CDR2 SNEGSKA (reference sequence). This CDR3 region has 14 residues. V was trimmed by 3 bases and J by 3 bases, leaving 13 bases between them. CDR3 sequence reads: CSASWGVGTDTQYF. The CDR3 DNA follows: TGCAGTGCTAGTTGGGGGGTGGGGACAGATACGCAGTATTTT.

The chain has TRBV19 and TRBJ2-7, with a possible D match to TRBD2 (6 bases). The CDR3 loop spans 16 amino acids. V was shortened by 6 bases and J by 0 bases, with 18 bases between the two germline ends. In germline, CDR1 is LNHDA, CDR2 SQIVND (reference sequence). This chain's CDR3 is CASSPAGQVLSYEQYF. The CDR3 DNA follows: TGTGCCAGTAGCCCCGCGGGGCAGGTCCTCTCCTACGAGCAGTACTTC. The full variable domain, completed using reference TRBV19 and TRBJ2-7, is DGGITQSPKYLFRKEGQNVTLSCEQNLNHDAMYWYRQDPGQGLRLIYYSQIVNDFQKGDIAEGYSVSREKKESFPLTVTSAQKNPTAFYLCASSPAGQVLSYEQYFGPGTRLTVT.

DNA for the CDR3: TGTGCCAGCAGCTTATCATACAGTCGTAACACTGAAGCTTTCTTT. It encodes CASSLSYSRNTEAFF. The rearrangement links TRBV7-2 to TRBJ1-1; unclear D gene. Trimming removed 2 bases at V and 2 bases at J, with 12 bases between. CDR3 length: 15 amino acids. From germline, CDR1 is SGHTA and CDR2 FQGNSA. Full variable domain (missing parts from reference TRBV7-2 and TRBJ1-1): GAGVSQSPSNKVTEKGKDVELRCDPISGHTALYWYRQSLGQGLEFLIYFQGNSAPDKSGLPSDRFSAERTGGSVSTLTIQRTQQEDSAVYLCASSLSYSRNTEAFFGQGTRLTVV.

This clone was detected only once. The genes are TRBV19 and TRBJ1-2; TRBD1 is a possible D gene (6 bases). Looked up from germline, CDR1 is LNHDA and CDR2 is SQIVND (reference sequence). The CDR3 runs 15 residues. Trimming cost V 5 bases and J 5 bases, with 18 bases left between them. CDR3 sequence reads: CASSQSAGEWYGYTF. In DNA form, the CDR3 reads TGTGCCAGTAGTCAGTCGGCAGGGGAGTGGTATGGCTACACCTTC.

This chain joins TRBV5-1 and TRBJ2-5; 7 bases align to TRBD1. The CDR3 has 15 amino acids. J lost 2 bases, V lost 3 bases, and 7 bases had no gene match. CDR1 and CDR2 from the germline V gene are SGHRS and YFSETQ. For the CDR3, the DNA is TGCGCCAGCAGCTCTCAGGGACAGAGACAAGAGACCCAGTACTTC. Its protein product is CASSSQGQRQETQYF.

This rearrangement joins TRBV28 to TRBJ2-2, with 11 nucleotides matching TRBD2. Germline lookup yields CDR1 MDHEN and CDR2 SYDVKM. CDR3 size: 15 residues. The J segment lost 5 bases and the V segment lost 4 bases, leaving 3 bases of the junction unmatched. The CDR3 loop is CASSSTSGGTGELFF. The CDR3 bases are TGTGCCAGCAGTTCTACTAGCGGGGGTACCGGGGAGCTGTTTTTT.

CDR3 loop: CASSLFGQAQETQYF. CDR3 sequence (DNA): TGTGCCAGCAGCCTATTCGGACAGGCCCAAGAGACCCAGTACTTC. The chain carries TRBV7-2 and TRBJ2-5, with TRBD1 identical over 7 bases. Germline-derived CDR1 and CDR2 are SGHTA and FQGNSA. CDR3 length: 15 amino acids. The ends lost 5 bases at V and 1 base at J; junction bases unmatched: 7.